This T cell receptor (beta chain) is drawn from a study of cytomegalovirus exposure and HLA in healthy donors. This CDR3 has 15 residues. The germline V and J ends were trimmed by 2 bases and 2 bases, with 15 bases remaining between them. Germline CDR1 is SQVTM and CDR2 is ANQGSEA. Turning to this clone: The target antigen is unknown.

The study's findings and limits: Indistinguishable V segments such as TRBV6-2 and TRBV6-3 were excluded. High sensitivity and specificity were reportedly achieved when the classifier diagnosed cytomegalovirus status. A later analysis linked around 15,000 TCR beta sequences to HLA alleles at 0.05 false discovery rate.

The study ran its PCR with 60 Vbeta and 13 Jbeta primers. The repertoire was sequenced with immunoSEQ multiplex PCR; TCRdb's copy has only in-frame clones and lacks some. The sample yields some 160,000 clones, nearly 80% seen once. This TCR derives from a woman aged 40 to 50 in good health and CMV-seronegative. The sequencing input was PBMCs. This sequence joins TRBV29-1 and TRBJ1-1, with D perhaps TRBD1 (5 bases). This chain's CDR3 is CSVENTGGGNTEAFF. The CDR3 region has the DNA TGCAGCGTTGAAAACACAGGCGGGGGAAACACTGAAGCTTTCTTT.